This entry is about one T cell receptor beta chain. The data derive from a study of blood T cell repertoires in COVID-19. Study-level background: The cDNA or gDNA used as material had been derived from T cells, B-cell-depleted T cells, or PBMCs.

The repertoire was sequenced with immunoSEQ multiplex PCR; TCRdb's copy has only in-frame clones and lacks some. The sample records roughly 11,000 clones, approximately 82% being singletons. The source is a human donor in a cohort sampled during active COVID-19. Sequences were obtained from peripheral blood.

The CDR3 spells CASSLERSDTQYF. CDR3 bases: TGTGCCAGCAGCTTAGAACGGTCGGATACGCAGTATTTT. The rearrangement uses TRBV7-2 and TRBJ2-3; D not certain. Between the trimmed V and J ends, which lost 1 base and 6 bases, there was a span of 8 bases. Germline assignment: CDR1 SGHTA and CDR2 FQGNSA. The CDR3 extends over 13 amino acids. Together with reference TRBV7-2 and TRBJ2-3, the CDR3 gives the full variable domain: GAGVSQSPSNKVTEKGKDVELRCDPISGHTALYWYRQSLGQGLEFLIYFQGNSAPDKSGLPSDRFSAERTGGSVSTLTIQRTQQEDSAVYLCASSLERSDTQYFGPGTRLTVL.